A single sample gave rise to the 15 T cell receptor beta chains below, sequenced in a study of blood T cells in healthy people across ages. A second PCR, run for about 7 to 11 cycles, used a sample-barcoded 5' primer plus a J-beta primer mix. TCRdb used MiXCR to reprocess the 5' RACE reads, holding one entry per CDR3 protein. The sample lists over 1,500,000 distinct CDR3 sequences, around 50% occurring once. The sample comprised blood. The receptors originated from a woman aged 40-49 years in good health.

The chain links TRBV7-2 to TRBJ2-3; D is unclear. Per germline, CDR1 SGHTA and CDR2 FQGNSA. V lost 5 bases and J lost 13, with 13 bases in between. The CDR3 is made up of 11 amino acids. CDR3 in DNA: TGTGCCAGCAGCCAACAGAAGGTGGAGTATTTT. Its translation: CASSQQKVEYF.

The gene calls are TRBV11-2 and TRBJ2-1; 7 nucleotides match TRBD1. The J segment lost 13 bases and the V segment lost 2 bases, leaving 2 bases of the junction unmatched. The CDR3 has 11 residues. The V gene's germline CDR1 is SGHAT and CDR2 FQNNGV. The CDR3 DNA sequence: TGTGCCAGCAGCTTAAAGGGGGCACAGTTCTTC. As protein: CASSLKGAQFF.

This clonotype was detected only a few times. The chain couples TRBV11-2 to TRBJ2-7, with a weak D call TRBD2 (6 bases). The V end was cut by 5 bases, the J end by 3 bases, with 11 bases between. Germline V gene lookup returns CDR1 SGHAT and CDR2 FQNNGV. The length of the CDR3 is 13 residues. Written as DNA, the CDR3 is TGTGCCAGCAGCCTCCTAGCGAACTACGAGCAGTACTTC. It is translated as CASSLLANYEQYF.

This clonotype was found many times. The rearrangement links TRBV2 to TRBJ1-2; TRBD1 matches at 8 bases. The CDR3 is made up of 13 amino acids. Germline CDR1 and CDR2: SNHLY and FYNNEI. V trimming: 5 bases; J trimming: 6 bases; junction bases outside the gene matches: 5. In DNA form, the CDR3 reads TGTGCCAGCAGTTTTGACAGGGGCGATGGCTACACCTTC. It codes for CASSFDRGDGYTF.

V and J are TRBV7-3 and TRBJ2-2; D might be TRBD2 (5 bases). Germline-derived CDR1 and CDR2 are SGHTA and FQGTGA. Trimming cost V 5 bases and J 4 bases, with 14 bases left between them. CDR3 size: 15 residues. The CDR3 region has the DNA TGTGCCAGCAGCGCCTCCCCACGGGGCACCGGGGAGCTGTTTTTT. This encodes CASSASPRGTGELFF.

The DNA of the CDR3 is TGTGCCATCGGCCGACCCCAAGAGACCCAGTACTTC. It specifies CAIGRPQETQYF. The chain is built from TRBV10-3 and TRBJ2-4; D is uncertain. Matching the DNA end better, TRBJ2-5 makes the J call doubtful. The CDR3 is made up of 12 amino acids. Per germline, CDR1 ENHRY and CDR2 SYGVKD.

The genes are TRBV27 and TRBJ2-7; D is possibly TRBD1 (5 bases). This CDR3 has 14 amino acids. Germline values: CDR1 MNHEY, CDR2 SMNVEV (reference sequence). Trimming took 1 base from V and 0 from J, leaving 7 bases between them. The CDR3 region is CASSLFRDSYEQYF. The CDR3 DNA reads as TGTGCCAGCAGTTTATTCAGGGACTCCTACGAGCAGTACTTC.

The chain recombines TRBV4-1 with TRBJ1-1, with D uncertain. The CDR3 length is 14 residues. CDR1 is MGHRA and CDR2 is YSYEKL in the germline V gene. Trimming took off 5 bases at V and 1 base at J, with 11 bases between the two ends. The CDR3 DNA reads TGCGCCAGCAGCTTCAAGTTTGGGAACACTGAAGCTTTCTTT. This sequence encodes CASSFKFGNTEAFF.

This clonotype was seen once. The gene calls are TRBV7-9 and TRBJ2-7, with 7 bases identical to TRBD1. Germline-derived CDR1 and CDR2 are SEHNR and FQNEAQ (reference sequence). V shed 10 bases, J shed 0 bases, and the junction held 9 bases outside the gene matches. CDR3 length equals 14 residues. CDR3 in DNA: TGTGCCACTACGCACCGGGACAGCTCCTACGAGCAGTACTTC. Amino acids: CATTHRDSSYEQYF. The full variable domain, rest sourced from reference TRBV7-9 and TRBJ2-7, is DTGVSQNPRHKITKRGQNVTFRCDPISEHNRLYWYRQTLGQGPEFLTYFQNEAQLEKSRLLSDRFSAERPKGSFSTLEIQRTEQGDSAMYLCATTHRDSSYEQYFGPGTRLTVT.

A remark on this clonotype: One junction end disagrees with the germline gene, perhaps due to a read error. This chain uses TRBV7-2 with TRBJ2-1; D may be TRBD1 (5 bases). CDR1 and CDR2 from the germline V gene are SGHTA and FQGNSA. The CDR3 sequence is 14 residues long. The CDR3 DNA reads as TGTGCCAGCAGCTTAGGGGGCCCTAACAATGAGCGGTTCTTC. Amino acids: CASSLGGPNNERFF.

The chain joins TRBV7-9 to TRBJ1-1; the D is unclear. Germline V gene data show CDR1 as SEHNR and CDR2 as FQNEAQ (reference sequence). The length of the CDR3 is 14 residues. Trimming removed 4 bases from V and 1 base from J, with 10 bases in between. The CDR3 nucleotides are TGTGCCAGCAGCTCCCCCGGGAGGAACACTGAAGCTTTCTTT. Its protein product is CASSSPGRNTEAFF. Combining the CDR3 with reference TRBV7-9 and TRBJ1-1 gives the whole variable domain DTGVSQNPRHKITKRGQNVTFRCDPISEHNRLYWYRQTLGQGPEFLTYFQNEAQLEKSRLLSDRFSAERPKGSFSTLEIQRTEQGDSAMYLCASSSPGRNTEAFFGQGTRLTVV.

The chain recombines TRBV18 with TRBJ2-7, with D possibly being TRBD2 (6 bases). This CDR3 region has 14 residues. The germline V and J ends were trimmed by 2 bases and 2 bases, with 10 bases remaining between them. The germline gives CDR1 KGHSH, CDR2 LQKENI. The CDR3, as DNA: TGTGCCAGCTCACCAGGGACTCATACCTACGAGCAGTACTTC. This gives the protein CASSPGTHTYEQYF.

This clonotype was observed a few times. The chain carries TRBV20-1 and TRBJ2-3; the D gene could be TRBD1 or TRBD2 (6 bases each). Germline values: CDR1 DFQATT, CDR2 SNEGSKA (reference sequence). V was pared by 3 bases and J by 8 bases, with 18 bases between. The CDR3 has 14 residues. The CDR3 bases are TGCAGTGCTAGTGGGGGCGGGGCCCCCACTACGCAGTATTTT. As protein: CSASGGGAPTTQYF.

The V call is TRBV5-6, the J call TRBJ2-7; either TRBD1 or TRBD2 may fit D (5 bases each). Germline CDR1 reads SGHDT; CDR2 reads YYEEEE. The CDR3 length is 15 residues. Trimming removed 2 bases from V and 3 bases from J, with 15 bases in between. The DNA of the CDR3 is TGTGCCAGCAGCTTTTGGGGGACCGACTACTACGAGCAGTACTTC. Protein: CASSFWGTDYYEQYF.

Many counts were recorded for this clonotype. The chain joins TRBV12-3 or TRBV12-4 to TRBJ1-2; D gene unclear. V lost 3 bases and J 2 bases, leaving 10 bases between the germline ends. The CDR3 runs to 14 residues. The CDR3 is CASSLDGVNYGYTF. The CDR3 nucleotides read TGTGCCAGCAGTTTGGACGGAGTAAACTATGGCTACACCTTC.